Sequencing of this T cell receptor beta chain was carried out in a study of blood T cell repertoires in COVID-19. Whole-study context: The United States, Italy and Spain were the sources of the acute and convalescent COVID-19 samples. T cells, B-cell-depleted T cells, or PBMCs supplied cDNA or gDNA.

Germline V CDR1 and CDR2: SGHRS, YFSETQ. This CDR3 is built from 15 residues. The V segment lost 0 bases and the J segment 1 base; nucleotides outside the gene matches: 3. Methods used by the authors: Cell counts per sample came from amplifying reference gene primers. Method: immunoSEQ multiplex PCR; TCRdb's copy keeps in-frame clones and lacks some. Clone size and V and J calls were adopted from that table, with D and trimming inferred from the DNA. The sample shows over 85,000 clones, about 88% of them seen only once. The receptor comes from a man aged 60 to 69 with acute or convalescent COVID-19. Material: peripheral blood. The J gene is TRBJ1-1, the V gene TRBV5-1; 7 bases align to TRBD1. The CDR3 protein is CASSLGKGANTEAFF. CDR3 bases: TGCGCCAGCAGCTTGGGGAAGGGGGCGAACACTGAAGCTTTCTTT.